A selection of T cell receptor beta chains follows, all from one sample in a study of Graves' ophthalmopathy and Graves' hyperthyroidism. One entry per CDR3 protein, called by TCRdb with MiXCR from the multiplex PCR reads. The sample holds about 1.1 million distinct CDR3 sequences, about two fifths seen once. Sequenced material: peripheral blood or thyroid tissue (not recorded which). The origin of the receptors is an adult man with Graves' hyperthyroidism. CDR3s include the opening cysteine and the closing phenylalanine or tryptophan. The D gene is left open where the match is weak. Clone size is given for some rows only: seen once, a few or many times, or a class if the clone is expanded.

clone size	D gene	V gene	J gene	CDR3 protein	CDR3 DNA
-	TRBD1	TRBV20-1	TRBJ2-7	CSVKGDRVTSYEQYF	TGCAGTGTCAAGGGGGACAGGGTAACTTCCTACGAGCAGTACTTC
-	-	TRBV29-1	TRBJ2-5	CSGRAAETQYF	TGCAGCGGGAGGGCAGCCGAGACCCAGTACTTC
few	TRBD1	TRBV7-8	TRBJ2-2	CASTRAGGAGELFF	TGTGCCAGCACCAGAGCAGGGGGCGCCGGGGAGCTGTTTTTT
many	TRBD1	TRBV7-2	TRBJ1-3	CASSLVGTGDFGNTIYF	TGTGCCAGCAGCTTAGTTGGGACAGGGGATTTCGGAAACACCATATATTTT
-	-	TRBV9	TRBJ2-7	CASSAAAWDRSEQYF	TGTGCCAGCAGCGCGGCCGCTTGGGATAGGAGCGAGCAGTACTTC
-	-	TRBV5-1	TRBJ2-6	CASTSSPGGANVLTF	TGCGCCAGCACCTCCTCTCCAGGCGGGGCCAACGTCCTGACTTTC
-	TRBD2	TRBV10-2	TRBJ2-5	CASSPSGRTETQYF	TGCGCCAGCAGTCCTAGCGGGAGAACGGAGACCCAGTACTTC
many	TRBD1	TRBV5-5	TRBJ2-2	CASSPRGTGGTGELFF	TGTGCCAGCAGCCCACGCGGGACAGGGGGGACCGGGGAGCTGTTTTTT
-	-	TRBV25-1	TRBJ2-1	CASSHYSGSYNEQFF	TGTGCCAGCAGCCACTATAGCGGATCCTACAATGAGCAGTTCTTC
-	-	TRBV5-4	TRBJ1-3	CASSFEGFGNTIYF	TGTGCCAGCAGCTTTGAGGGGTTTGGAAACACCATATATTTT
many	-	TRBV10-3	TRBJ2-7	CAISDPSAVSPYEQYF	TGTGCCATCAGTGACCCCAGTGCCGTCTCCCCCTACGAGCAGTACTTC
-	TRBD1	TRBV12-3/TRBV12-4	TRBJ1-6	CASSTGQGSYNSPLHF	TGTGCCAGCAGTACTGGACAGGGCTCCTATAATTCACCCCTCCACTTT
once	-	TRBV20-1	TRBJ2-2	CSARPGGGETGELFF	TGCAGTGCTAGACCTGGGGGAGGTGAAACCGGGGAGCTGTTTTTT
-	-	TRBV6-5	TRBJ1-6	CASSSEGLRNSPLHF	TGTGCCAGCAGTTCTGAGGGCCTCCGTAATTCACCCCTCCACTTT
-	-	TRBV20-1	TRBJ2-2	CSASVGAGNTGELFF	TGCAGTGCTAGCGTGGGGGCCGGGAACACCGGGGAGCTGTTTTTT
many	TRBD1	TRBV19	TRBJ1-2	CASSASPGTVWGTNYGYTF	TGTGCCAGTAGTGCATCTCCCGGGACAGTGTGGGGTACTAACTATGGCTACACCTTC
many	-	TRBV14	TRBJ1-2	CASSARVAYGYTF	TGTGCCAGCAGCGCCAGGGTGGCCTATGGCTACACCTTC
few	-	TRBV7-3	TRBJ2-7	CASSSGPRYEQYF	TGTGCCAGCAGCTCAGGGCCGAGGTACGAGCAGTACTTC
few	-	TRBV7-9	TRBJ2-2	CASSSREGGRSGELFF	TGTGCCAGCAGCTCCAGGGAAGGAGGGCGCAGCGGGGAGCTGTTTTTT
-	-	TRBV10-2	TRBJ1-2	CASSEDGSLFYGYTF	TGCGCCAGCAGTGAGGACGGCAGCCTGTTCTATGGCTACACCTTC
-	-	TRBV10-3	TRBJ2-5	CAIREGYQETQYF	TGTGCCATCAGGGAGGGGTACCAAGAGACCCAGTACTTC
many	-	TRBV7-9	TRBJ2-2	CASSPRAFNTGELFF	TGTGCCAGCAGCCCTAGGGCGTTTAACACCGGGGAGCTGTTTTTT
-	TRBD1	TRBV9	TRBJ2-7	CASSAYEGQGAPYEQYF	TGTGCCAGCAGCGCCTATGAGGGACAGGGCGCCCCCTACGAGCAGTACTTC
-	-	TRBV27	TRBJ2-5	CASRDSGPRKTQYF	TGTGCCAGCAGAGATTCAGGCCCTAGGAAGACCCAGTACTTC
-	-	TRBV20-1	TRBJ1-1	CSAGTMEAFF	TGCAGTGCTGGGACGATGGAGGCTTTCTTT
-	TRBD2	TRBV19	TRBJ2-6	CASSPGLAGGPNTGANVLTF	TGTGCCAGTAGTCCGGGACTAGCGGGAGGGCCGAACACCGGGGCCAACGTCCTGACTTTC
-	TRBD2	TRBV7-9	TRBJ2-7	CASSQPLVGQLGTSGSYEQYF	TGTGCCAGCAGCCAACCTCTCGTGGGGCAGCTAGGGACTAGCGGGAGTTACGAGCAGTACTTC
many	-	TRBV5-5	TRBJ1-1	CASSLVRAPSTEAFF	TGTGCCAGCAGCTTGGTCAGGGCCCCGAGCACTGAAGCTTTCTTT
many	-	TRBV20-1	TRBJ1-6	CSARTSASSYNSPLHF	TGCAGTGCTCGGACATCTGCTAGCTCCTATAATTCACCCCTCCACTTT
-	-	TRBV3-2	TRBJ2-7	CASSQGGTVYEQYF	TGTGCCAGCAGCCAAGGCGGGACAGTTTACGAGCAGTACTTC
-	-	TRBV9	TRBJ2-5	CANRPSGAVEETQYF	TGTGCCAACCGCCCCTCTGGAGCGGTAGAAGAGACCCAGTACTTC
-	-	TRBV6-2/TRBV6-3	TRBJ1-5	CASSPSSENQPQHF	TGTGCCAGCAGCCCTAGTTCGGAGAATCAGCCCCAGCATTTT
-	-	TRBV5-1	TRBJ1-3	CASSQWTASGNTIYF	TGCGCCAGCAGCCAATGGACAGCCTCTGGAAACACCATATATTTT
-	TRBD1	TRBV18	TRBJ2-7	CASSRDRLTYEQYF	TGTGCCAGCTCAAGGGACAGGTTAACCTACGAGCAGTACTTC
-	TRBD2	TRBV4-1	TRBJ2-3	CASRDGAGGTDTQYF	TGCGCCAGCAGAGACGGAGCGGGAGGCACAGATACGCAGTATTTT
-	-	TRBV9	TRBJ2-7	CASSVGGPKAYEQYF	TGTGCCAGCAGCGTAGGAGGCCCGAAGGCCTACGAGCAGTACTTC
many	TRBD1	TRBV9	TRBJ1-2	CASSVKGQGDGYTF	TGTGCCAGCAGCGTAAAGGGACAGGGGGATGGCTACACCTTC
-	-	TRBV7-2	TRBJ2-7	CASSLDSLRSSTYEQYF	TGTGCCAGCAGCTTAGATAGTCTGAGGTCTTCAACCTACGAGCAGTACTTC
once	-	TRBV29-1	TRBJ1-5	CSIGLAGTGSNQPQHF	TGCAGCATTGGACTAGCGGGGACGGGAAGCAATCAGCCCCAGCATTTT
-	TRBD1	TRBV12-3/TRBV12-4	TRBJ1-5	CASSTRQGENQPQHF	TGTGCCAGCAGTACGCGACAGGGGGAAAATCAGCCCCAGCATTTT
many	TRBD1	TRBV25-1	TRBJ1-5	CASSGWDRGQDQPQHF	TGTGCCAGCAGTGGGTGGGACAGGGGGCAGGATCAGCCCCAGCATTTT
-	-	TRBV7-9	TRBJ2-7	CASSPTRGSHEQYF	TGTGCCAGCAGTCCTACAAGGGGTTCCCACGAGCAGTACTTC
-	-	TRBV19	TRBJ1-1	CAWGVGTEAFF	TGTGCCTGGGGGGTAGGGACTGAAGCTTTCTTT
-	TRBD1	TRBV11-2	TRBJ1-1	CASSLESSGGMNTEAFF	TGTGCCAGCAGCTTAGAGTCGTCAGGGGGAATGAACACTGAAGCTTTCTTT
many	-	TRBV9	TRBJ2-5	CASSTQGSETQYF	TGTGCCAGCAGCACTCAGGGGAGTGAGACCCAGTACTTC
few	-	TRBV7-9	TRBJ2-7	CASSLSGVQGYEQYF	TGTGCCAGCAGCTTATCGGGGGTTCAAGGCTACGAGCAGTACTTC
many	-	TRBV7-9	TRBJ1-4	CACRVATNEKLFF	TGTGCCTGCAGAGTTGCAACTAATGAAAAACTGTTTTTT
many	TRBD1	TRBV20-1	TRBJ1-6	CSAIGQGHSPLHF	TGCAGTGCTATAGGACAGGGTCATTCACCCCTCCACTTT
-	-	TRBV29-1	TRBJ2-5	CSVLGFETQYF	TGCAGCGTTTTAGGTTTCGAGACCCAGTACTTC
many	-	TRBV9	TRBJ1-3	CASSAFPRPGSGNTIYF	TGTGCCAGCAGCGCCTTTCCCCGACCCGGCTCTGGAAACACCATATATTTT
many	-	TRBV6-1	TRBJ1-6	CASSQTYNSPLHF	TGTGCCAGCAGCCAAACCTATAATTCACCCCTCCACTTT
-	-	TRBV4-1	TRBJ2-7	CASSQGYSGRYEQYF	TGCGCCAGCAGCCAAGGGTATAGCGGACGGTACGAGCAGTACTTC
-	-	TRBV6-4	TRBJ2-2	CASSTESGSNTGELFF	TGTGCCAGCAGTACTGAAAGCGGTTCGAACACCGGGGAGCTGTTTTTT
few	-	TRBV7-3	TRBJ2-2	CASSLRGPQLGTGELFF	TGTGCCAGCAGCTTAAGAGGCCCCCAACTTGGCACCGGGGAGCTGTTTTTT
-	-	TRBV10-3	TRBJ2-5	CAISDPGTQETQYF	TGTGCCATCAGTGACCCAGGGACCCAAGAGACCCAGTACTTC